The 5 T cell receptor beta chains listed next were all sequenced from one sample in a study of blood T cell repertoires in COVID-19. Only in-frame clones appear in the TCRdb table, and some are missing; sequencing was by immunoSEQ multiplex PCR. The table records approximately 90,000 clones, over 75% of them present only once. The sequenced sample consisted of peripheral blood. These receptors all come from a man in his 60s with acute or convalescent COVID-19.

The chain couples TRBV30 to TRBJ2-7, with a weak D call TRBD1 (6 bases). This CDR3 has 15 residues. Germline V gene sequence: CDR1 GTSNPN, CDR2 SVGIG (reference sequence). V lost 0 bases and J 5 bases, leaving 17 bases between the germline ends. CDR3 nucleotide sequence: TGTGCCTGGAGTGTCCCCTCGACAGGAGTCCACGAGCAGTACTTC. This gives the protein CAWSVPSTGVHEQYF.

The chain links TRBV21-1 to TRBJ1-1; the DNA was not compared with TRBD1, the D call given in the table. TRBV21-1 is shown as a pseudogene. The CDR3 sequence is 17 residues long. CDR3 sequence (DNA): TGTGCCAGCAGCAACGGCACTACGGAGGACAGGGGCACTGAAGCTTTCTTT. Translating gives CASSNGTTEDRGTEAFF.

J is TRBJ2-5 and V is TRBV12-5; D is perhaps TRBD1 (5 bases). From germline, CDR1 is LGHNT and CDR2 FRNRAP. V was pared by 5 bases and J by 3 bases, with 22 bases between. This CDR3 is 17 amino acids long. CDR3 amino acids: CASGPGWGRTVEETQYF. In DNA form, the CDR3 reads TGTGCTAGTGGTCCGGGTTGGGGCAGGACGGTCGAAGAGACCCAGTACTTC.

The rearrangement links TRBV20-1 to TRBJ1-4; TRBD1 might be the D (5 bases). The CDR3 consists of 14 residues. V lost 3 bases and J 4 bases, leaving 12 bases between the germline ends. Germline V gene sequence: CDR1 DFQATT, CDR2 SNEGSKA (reference sequence). The DNA for the CDR3 is TGCAGTGCTAGTTTGGGGGGGAGTAATGAAAAACTGTTTTTT. Protein: CSASLGGSNEKLFF.

This chain joins TRBV7-2 and TRBJ2-5, with 9 nucleotides matching TRBD2. Germline V gene lookup returns CDR1 SGHTA and CDR2 FQGNSA. V lost 5 bases to trimming and J lost 6 bases; unmatched junction nucleotides: 13. CDR3 length equals 16 residues. The CDR3: CASSQMAGGLEKTQYF. The CDR3, as DNA: TGTGCCAGCAGCCAAATGGCGGGGGGGCTTGAAAAGACCCAGTACTTC.